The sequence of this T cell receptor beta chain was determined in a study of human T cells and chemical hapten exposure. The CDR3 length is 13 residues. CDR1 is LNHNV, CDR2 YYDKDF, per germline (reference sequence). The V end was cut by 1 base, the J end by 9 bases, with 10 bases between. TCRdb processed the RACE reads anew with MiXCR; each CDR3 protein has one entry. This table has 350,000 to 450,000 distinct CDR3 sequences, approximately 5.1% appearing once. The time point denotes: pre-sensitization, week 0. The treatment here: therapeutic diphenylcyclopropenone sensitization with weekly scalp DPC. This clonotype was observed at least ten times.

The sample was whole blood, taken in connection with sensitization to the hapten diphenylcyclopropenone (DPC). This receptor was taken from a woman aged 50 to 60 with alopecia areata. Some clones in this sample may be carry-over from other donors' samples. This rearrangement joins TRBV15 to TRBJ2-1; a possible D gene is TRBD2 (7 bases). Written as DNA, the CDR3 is TGTGCCACCAGCAGAGCGGGGGGCCGTGAGCAGTTCTTC. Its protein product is CATSRAGGREQFF.